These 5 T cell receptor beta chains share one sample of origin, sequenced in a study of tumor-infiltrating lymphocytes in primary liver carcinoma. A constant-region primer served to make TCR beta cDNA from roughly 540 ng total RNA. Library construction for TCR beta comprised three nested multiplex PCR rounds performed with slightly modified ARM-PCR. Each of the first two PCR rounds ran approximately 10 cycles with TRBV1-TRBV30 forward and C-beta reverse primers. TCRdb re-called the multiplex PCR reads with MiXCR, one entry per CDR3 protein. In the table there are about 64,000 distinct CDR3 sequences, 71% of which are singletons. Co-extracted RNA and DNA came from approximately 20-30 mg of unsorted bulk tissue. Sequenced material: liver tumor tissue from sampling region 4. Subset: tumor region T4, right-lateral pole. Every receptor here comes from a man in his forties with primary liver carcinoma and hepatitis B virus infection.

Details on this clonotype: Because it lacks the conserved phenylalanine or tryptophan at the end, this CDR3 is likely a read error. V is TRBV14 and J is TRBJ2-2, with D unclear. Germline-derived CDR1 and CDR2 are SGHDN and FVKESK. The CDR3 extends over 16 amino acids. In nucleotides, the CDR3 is TGTGCCAACAGCCAAGATCCGGTGGGAACGGCCGGGGAGCTGTTTTAT. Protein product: CANSQDPVGTAGELFY.

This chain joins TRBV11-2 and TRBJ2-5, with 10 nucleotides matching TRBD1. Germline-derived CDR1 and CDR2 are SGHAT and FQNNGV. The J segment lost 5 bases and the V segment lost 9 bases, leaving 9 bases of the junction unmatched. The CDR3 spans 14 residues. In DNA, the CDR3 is TGTGCCAGTAGCACGACAGGGGGCGTCGAGACCCAGTACTTC. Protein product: CASSTTGGVETQYF. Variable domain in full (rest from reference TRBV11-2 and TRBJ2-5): EAGVAQSPRYKIIEKRQSVAFWCNPISGHATLYWYQQILGQGPKLLIQFQNNGVVDDSQLPKDRFSAERLKGVDSTLKIQPAKLEDSAVYLCASSTTGGVETQYFGPGTRLLVL.

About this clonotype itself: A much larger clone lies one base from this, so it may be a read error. CDR3 sequence: CASNLVHNYSYTF. The CDR3 nucleotides are TGTGCCAGCAACTTGGTCCATAACTATAGCTACACCTTC. The chain combines TRBV11-1 with TRBJ1-2; the D is unclear. Germline V gene sequence: CDR1 SGHAT, CDR2 FQDESV (reference sequence). The CDR3 runs 13 residues.

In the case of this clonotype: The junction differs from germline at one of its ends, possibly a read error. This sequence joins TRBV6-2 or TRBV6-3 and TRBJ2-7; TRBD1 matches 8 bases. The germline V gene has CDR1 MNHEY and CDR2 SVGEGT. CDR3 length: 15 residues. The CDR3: CVSTRTGITDYEEYF. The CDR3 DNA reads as TGTGTCAGCACCCGGACAGGGATTACGGACTACGAGGAGTACTTC.

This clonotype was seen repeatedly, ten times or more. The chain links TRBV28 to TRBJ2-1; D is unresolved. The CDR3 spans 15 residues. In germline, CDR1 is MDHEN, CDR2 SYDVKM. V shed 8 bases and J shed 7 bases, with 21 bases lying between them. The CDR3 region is CASSLVGGPGNEQFF. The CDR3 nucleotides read TGTGCCAGCTCCCTTGTGGGCGGCCCTGGTAATGAGCAGTTCTTC.